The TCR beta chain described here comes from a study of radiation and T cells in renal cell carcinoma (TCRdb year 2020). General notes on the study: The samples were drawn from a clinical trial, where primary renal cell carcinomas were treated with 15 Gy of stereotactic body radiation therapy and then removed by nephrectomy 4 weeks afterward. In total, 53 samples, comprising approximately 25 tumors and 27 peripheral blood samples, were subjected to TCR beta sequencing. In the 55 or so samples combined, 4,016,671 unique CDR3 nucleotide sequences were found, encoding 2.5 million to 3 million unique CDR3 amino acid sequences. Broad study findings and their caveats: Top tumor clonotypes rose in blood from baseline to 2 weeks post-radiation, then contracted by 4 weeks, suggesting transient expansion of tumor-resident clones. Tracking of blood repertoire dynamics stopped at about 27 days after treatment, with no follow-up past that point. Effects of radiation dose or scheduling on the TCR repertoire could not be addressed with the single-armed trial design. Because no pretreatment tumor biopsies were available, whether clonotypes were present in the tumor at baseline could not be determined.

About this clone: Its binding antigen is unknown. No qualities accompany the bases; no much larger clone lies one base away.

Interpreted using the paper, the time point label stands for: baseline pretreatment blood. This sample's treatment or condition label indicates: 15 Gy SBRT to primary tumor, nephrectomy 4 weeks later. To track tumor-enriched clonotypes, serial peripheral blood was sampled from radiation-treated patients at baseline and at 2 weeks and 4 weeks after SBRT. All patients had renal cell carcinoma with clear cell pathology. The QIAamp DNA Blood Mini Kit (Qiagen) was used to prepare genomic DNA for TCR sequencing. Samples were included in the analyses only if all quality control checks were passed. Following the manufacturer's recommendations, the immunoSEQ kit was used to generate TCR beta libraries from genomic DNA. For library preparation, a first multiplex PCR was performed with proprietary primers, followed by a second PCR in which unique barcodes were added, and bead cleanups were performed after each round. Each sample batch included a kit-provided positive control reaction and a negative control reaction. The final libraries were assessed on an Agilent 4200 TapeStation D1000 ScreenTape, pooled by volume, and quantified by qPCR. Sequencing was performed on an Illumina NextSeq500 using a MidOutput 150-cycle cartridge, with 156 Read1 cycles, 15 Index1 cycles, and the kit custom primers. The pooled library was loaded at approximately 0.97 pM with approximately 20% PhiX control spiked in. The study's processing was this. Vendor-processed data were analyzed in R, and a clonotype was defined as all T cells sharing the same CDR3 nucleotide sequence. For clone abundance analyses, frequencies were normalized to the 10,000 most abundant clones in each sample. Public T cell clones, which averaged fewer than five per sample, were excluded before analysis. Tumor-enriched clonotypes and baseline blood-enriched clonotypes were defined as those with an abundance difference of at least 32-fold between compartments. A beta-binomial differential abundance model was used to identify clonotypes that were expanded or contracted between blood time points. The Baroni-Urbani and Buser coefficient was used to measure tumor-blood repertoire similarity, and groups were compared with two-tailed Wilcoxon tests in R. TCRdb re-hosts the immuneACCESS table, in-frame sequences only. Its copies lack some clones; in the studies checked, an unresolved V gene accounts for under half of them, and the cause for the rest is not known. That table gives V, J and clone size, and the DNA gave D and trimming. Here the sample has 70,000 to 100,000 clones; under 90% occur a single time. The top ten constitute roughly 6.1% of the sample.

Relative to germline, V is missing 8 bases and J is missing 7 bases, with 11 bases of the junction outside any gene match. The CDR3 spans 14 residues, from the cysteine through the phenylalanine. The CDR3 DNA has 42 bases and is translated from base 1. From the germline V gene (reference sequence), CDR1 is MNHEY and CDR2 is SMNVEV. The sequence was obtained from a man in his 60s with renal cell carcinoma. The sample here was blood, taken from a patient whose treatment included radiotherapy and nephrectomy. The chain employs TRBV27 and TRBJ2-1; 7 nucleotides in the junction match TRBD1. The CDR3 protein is CASRPTGFSNEQFF. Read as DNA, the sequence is TGTGCCAGCCGCCCGACAGGGTTTTCTAATGAGCAGTTCTTC.